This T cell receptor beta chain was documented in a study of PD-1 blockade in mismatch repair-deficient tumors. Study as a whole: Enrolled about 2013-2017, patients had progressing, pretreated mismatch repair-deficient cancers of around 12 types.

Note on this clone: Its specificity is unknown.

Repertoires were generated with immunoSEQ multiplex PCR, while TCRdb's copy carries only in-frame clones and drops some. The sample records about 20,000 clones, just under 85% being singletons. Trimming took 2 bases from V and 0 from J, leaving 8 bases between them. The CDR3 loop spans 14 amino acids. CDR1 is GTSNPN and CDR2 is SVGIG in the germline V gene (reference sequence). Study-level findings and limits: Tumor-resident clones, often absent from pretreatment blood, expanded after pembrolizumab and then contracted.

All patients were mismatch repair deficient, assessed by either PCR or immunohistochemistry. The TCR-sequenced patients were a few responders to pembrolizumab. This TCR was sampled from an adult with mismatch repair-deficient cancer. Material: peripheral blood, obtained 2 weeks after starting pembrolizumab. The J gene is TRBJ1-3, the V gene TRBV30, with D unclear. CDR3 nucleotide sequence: TGTGCCTGGAGTATACTGGGCTCTGGAAACACCATATATTTT. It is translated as CAWSILGSGNTIYF. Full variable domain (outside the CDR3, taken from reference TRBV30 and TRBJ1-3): SQTIHQWPATLVQPVGSPLSLECTVEGTSNPNLYWYRQAAGRGLQLLFYSVGIGQISSEVPQNLSASRPQDRQFILSSKKLLLSDSGFYLCAWSILGSGNTIYFGEGSWLTVV.